The 22 T cell receptor beta chains in this list originate from one sample, sequenced in a study of T cell changes during pregnancy in multiple sclerosis. Some clones are missing from TCRdb's copy, which holds only in-frame ones; the method was immunoSEQ multiplex PCR. The sample shows fewer than 45,000 clones, 90% of them seen only once. Sequenced here: peripheral blood, sampled in the third trimester of pregnancy. The receptors here all came from a female donor in good health, enrolled as a control in a pregnancy study.

This chain uses TRBV7-2 with TRBJ2-2, with no clear D. CDR1 and CDR2 (germline): SGHTA, FQGNSA. With 0 bases removed from V and 0 bases from J, the gap between germline ends came to 8 bases. The CDR3 contains 16 residues. The CDR3 nucleotides are TGTGCCAGCAGCTTAGCGTCAGGTTCGAACACCGGGGAGCTGTTTTTT. Translated, it gives CASSLASGSNTGELFF.

The rearrangement links TRBV11-2 to TRBJ2-5; D unclear. Trimming shortened V by 3 bases and J by 5 bases, and 7 bases separated the two germline ends. The CDR3 loop spans 12 amino acids. Germline V gene data show CDR1 as SGHAT and CDR2 as FQNNGV. CDR3 coding DNA: TGTGCCAGCAGCTTCATCAGGGAGACCCAGTACTTC. This sequence encodes CASSFIRETQYF.

The chain recombines TRBV6-1 with TRBJ2-7; 7 bases match TRBD1. The length of the CDR3 is 14 residues. With V trimmed by 2 bases and J by 5 bases, 6 bases remained unmatched. The V gene's germline CDR1 is MNHNS and CDR2 SASEGT. CDR3 protein: CASSETGAWDEQYF. CDR3 DNA sequence: TGTGCCAGCAGTGAAACAGGGGCTTGGGACGAGCAGTACTTC.

The chain has TRBV19 and TRBJ1-5; 7 nucleotides agree with TRBD1. Trimming removed 7 bases from V and 0 bases from J; junction bases left unmatched: 9. CDR1 and CDR2 (germline): LNHDA, SQIVND (reference sequence). This CDR3 has 16 amino acids. The CDR3 loop reads CASIQGDTHSNQPQHF. The CDR3 region has the DNA TGTGCCAGTATTCAGGGGGACACTCATAGCAATCAGCCCCAGCATTTT. Supplemented by reference TRBV19 and TRBJ1-5, the full variable domain reads DGGITQSPKYLFRKEGQNVTLSCEQNLNHDAMYWYRQDPGQGLRLIYYSQIVNDFQKGDIAEGYSVSREKKESFPLTVTSAQKNPTAFYLCASIQGDTHSNQPQHFGDGTRLSIL.

The chain has TRBV9 and TRBJ2-3, with 7 nucleotides matching TRBD1. This CDR3 contains 17 residues. J was trimmed by 2 bases and V by 3 bases; bases with no gene match: 12. Germline-derived CDR1 and CDR2 are SGDLS and YYNGEE. The CDR3 DNA follows: TGTGCCAGCAGCGAGAGCACCCGGGACAGAACCACAGATACGCAGTATTTT. Its protein product is CASSESTRDRTTDTQYF.

The chain carries TRBV11-2 and TRBJ2-5; TRBD2 matches 10 bases. The J segment lost 2 bases and the V segment lost 4 bases, leaving 10 bases of the junction unmatched. Germline values: CDR1 SGHAT, CDR2 FQNNGV. The CDR3 has 17 amino acids. CDR3 in amino acids: CASSSPGVAGGQETQYF. In nucleotides, the CDR3 is TGTGCCAGCAGCTCCCCGGGGGTAGCGGGGGGACAAGAGACCCAGTACTTC.

This clone was counted once. The genes are TRBV7-2 and TRBJ1-2; D possibly corresponds to TRBD1 (6 bases). V was cut by 3 bases and J by 7 bases, with 12 bases left in between. CDR1 and CDR2 (germline): SGHTA, FQGNSA. This CDR3 is 13 amino acids long. The CDR3 DNA reads TGTGCCAGCAGCTTCGGGGGGCCGTTTGGCTACACCTTC. This translates into CASSFGGPFGYTF.

The rearrangement uses TRBV6-6 and TRBJ2-5; D gene unclear. V was trimmed by 6 bases and J by 4 bases, leaving 21 bases between them. The CDR3 is 16 residues long. Looked up from germline, CDR1 is MNHNY and CDR2 is SVGAGI (reference sequence). CDR3 DNA: TGTGCCAGCAGCCTCAGACTCCCCCTTCCCCCAGAGACCCAGTACTTC. It encodes CASSLRLPLPPETQYF.

The rearrangement joins TRBV4-1 to TRBJ1-4; D is undetermined. Looked up from germline, CDR1 is MGHRA and CDR2 is YSYEKL. This CDR3 spans 15 amino acids. V shed 4 bases and J shed 10 bases, with 19 bases lying between them. The CDR3 reads CASSPPGGIGRKLFF. In nucleotides, the CDR3 is TGCGCCAGCAGCCCTCCGGGAGGCATAGGGAGAAAACTGTTTTTT.

The table lists this clone with a count of one. The chain combines TRBV10-3 with TRBJ1-6, with 7 nucleotides matching TRBD1. CDR1 ENHRY and CDR2 SYGVKD come from the germline V gene. The CDR3 length is 16 residues. Trimming took 0 bases from V and 4 from J; bases not matched to a gene: 3. The CDR3 bases are TGTGCCATCAGTGAGTCTTCGGACAGGTATAATTCACCCCTCCACTTT. Translating it yields CAISESSDRYNSPLHF.

This chain connects TRBV25-1 to TRBJ1-1; TRBD1 is a possible D gene (5 bases). Germline CDR1 is MGHDK and CDR2 is SYGVNS. The CDR3 is 12 amino acids. V was trimmed by 4 bases and J by 8 bases, leaving 11 bases between them. The CDR3 loop is CASSGLGGEAFF. In nucleotides, the CDR3 is TGTGCCAGCAGTGGCCTCGGGGGGGAAGCTTTCTTT.

The V and J genes are TRBV2 and TRBJ2-5, with 7 bases aligning to TRBD2. This CDR3 spans 16 amino acids. Trimming took 3 bases from V and 1 from J; bases not matched to a gene: 8. The germline V gene encodes CDR1 SNHLY and CDR2 FYNNEI. As DNA, the CDR3 is TGTGCCAGCAGTGACCAGCGGGGAGTAGCCCAAGAGACCCAGTACTTC. Its translation is CASSDQRGVAQETQYF.

The CDR3 DNA reads as TGTGCCAGCAGTGACCGGACAGGGGGCCCAGATACGCAGTATTTT. Translated, it gives CASSDRTGGPDTQYF. The V gene is TRBV6-1, the J gene TRBJ2-3; TRBD1 aligns across 11 bases. CDR1 and CDR2 from the germline V gene are MNHNS and SASEGT. The CDR3 is 15 residues long. After removal of 3 bases from V and 4 bases from J, the junction contained 3 bases not matched to a gene.

The rearrangement links TRBV9 to TRBJ1-2, with TRBD1 identical over 10 bases. Per germline, CDR1 SGDLS and CDR2 YYNGEE. There are 15 residues in the CDR3. The ends lost 2 bases at V and 6 bases at J; junction bases unmatched: 7. The CDR3 sequence is CASSVEDRGWDGYTF. CDR3 in DNA: TGTGCCAGCAGCGTCGAGGACAGGGGGTGGGATGGCTACACCTTC. Looking up the rest from reference TRBV9 and TRBJ1-2 gives the full variable domain: DSGVTQTPKHLITATGQRVTLRCSPRSGDLSVYWYQQSLDQGLQFLIQYYNGEERAKGNILERFSAQQFPDLHSELNLSSLELGDSALYFCASSVEDRGWDGYTFGSGTRLTVV.

The chain links TRBV2 to TRBJ2-1; 8 bases are a match to TRBD1. Germline trimming cut 5 bases from V and 10 bases from J; bases unmatched to any gene: 4. CDR1 and CDR2 from the germline V gene are SNHLY and FYNNEI. CDR3 size: 12 residues. CDR3 in DNA: TGTGCCAGCAGTCTGGACAGGGTCGAGCAGTTCTTC. Protein product: CASSLDRVEQFF. The full variable domain, its missing parts supplied by reference TRBV2 and TRBJ2-1, is EPEVTQTPSHQVTQMGQEVILRCVPISNHLYFYWYRQILGQKVEFLVSFYNNEISEKSEIFDDQFSVERPDGSNFTLKIRSTKLEDSAMYFCASSLDRVEQFFGPGTRLTVL.

This clone was picked up one time. The V gene is TRBV11-3, the J gene TRBJ2-1; 10 bases align to TRBD2. Trimming took 5 bases from V and 8 from J; bases not matched to a gene: 9. Looked up from germline, CDR1 is SGHNT and CDR2 is YENEEA. This CDR3 region has 15 residues. Here the CDR3 reads CASSPSTSGTDEQFF. For the CDR3, the DNA is TGTGCCAGCAGCCCTTCAACTAGCGGGACAGATGAGCAGTTCTTC.

The rearrangement uses TRBV5-6 and TRBJ2-1, with TRBD2 matching 7 bases. J lost 8 bases, V lost 2 bases, and 19 bases had no gene match. Germline CDR1 and CDR2: SGHDT and YYEEEE. There are 18 residues in the CDR3. CDR3 in amino acids: CASSFPLDASGRDYEQFF. In DNA, the CDR3 is TGTGCCAGCAGCTTCCCGTTGGATGCTAGCGGTCGGGACTATGAGCAGTTCTTC.

This rearrangement joins TRBV7-9 to TRBJ2-2, with TRBD1 as a possible D gene (5 bases). V was pared by 1 base and J by 5 bases, with 17 bases between. The germline V gene has CDR1 SEHNR and CDR2 FQNEAQ (reference sequence). CDR3 size: 17 residues. CDR3 DNA: TGTGCCAGCAGCTTAGTAGGCTCGGGTACAGGTACCGGGGAGCTGTTTTTT. Its protein is CASSLVGSGTGTGELFF.

The rearrangement joins TRBV4-2 to TRBJ2-7, with D possibly TRBD1 on 5 matching bases. V lost 1 base and J 3 bases, leaving 13 bases between the germline ends. The length of the CDR3 is 15 residues. The germline gives CDR1 LGHNA, CDR2 YNFKEQ. The chain's CDR3 is CASSQGPAGNYEQYF. For the CDR3, the DNA is TGTGCCAGCAGCCAAGGTCCGGCAGGGAACTACGAGCAGTACTTC.

In its sample, this clone is medium-sized. The chain uses TRBV6-1 and TRBJ1-2; a weak D match, TRBD1 (6 bases). CDR1 and CDR2 from the germline V gene are MNHNS and SASEGT. The CDR3 has 14 residues. The V end lost 8 bases, the J end lost 4 bases, and 17 bases lay between the germline ends. The DNA for the CDR3 is TGTGCCAGCGCCCGGGCAGGGGATAGCTATGGCTACACCTTC. Translation gives CASARAGDSYGYTF.

The gene calls are TRBV19 and TRBJ2-1; 9 nucleotides agree with TRBD1. The CDR3 length is 15 residues. The trim removed 3 bases at V and 8 bases at J, leaving 8 bases unmatched. The germline V gene encodes CDR1 LNHDA and CDR2 SQIVND (reference sequence). CDR3 in amino acids: CASSIPGTGRYEQFF. CDR3 DNA: TGTGCCAGTAGTATTCCCGGGACAGGGAGATATGAGCAGTTCTTC.

This chain links TRBV28 with TRBJ2-5; unclear D gene. Looked up from germline, CDR1 is MDHEN and CDR2 is SYDVKM. The CDR3 is 12 amino acids. Trimming removed 2 bases from V and 3 bases from J, with 4 bases in between. Written as DNA, the CDR3 is TGTGCCAGCAGTTTAGGAGAAGAGACCCAGTACTTC. Protein sequence: CASSLGEETQYF.